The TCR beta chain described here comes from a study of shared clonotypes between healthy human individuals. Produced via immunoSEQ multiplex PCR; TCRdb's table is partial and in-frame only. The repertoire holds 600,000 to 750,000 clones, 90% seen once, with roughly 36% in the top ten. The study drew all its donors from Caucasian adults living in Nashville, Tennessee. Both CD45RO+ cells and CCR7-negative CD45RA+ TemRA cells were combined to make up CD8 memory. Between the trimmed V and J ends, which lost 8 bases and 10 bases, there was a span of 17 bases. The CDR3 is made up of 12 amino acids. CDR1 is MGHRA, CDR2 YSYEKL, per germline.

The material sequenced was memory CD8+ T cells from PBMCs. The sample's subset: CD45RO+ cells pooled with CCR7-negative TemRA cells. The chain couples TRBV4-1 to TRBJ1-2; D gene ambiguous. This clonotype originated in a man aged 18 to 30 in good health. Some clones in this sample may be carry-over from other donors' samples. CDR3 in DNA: TGCGCCAGCGCCCAGTGGTCCGGAGACTACACCTTC. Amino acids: CASAQWSGDYTF.